This record covers a single T cell receptor beta chain. Authors' processing steps: By means of reference gene primer amplification, nucleated cell counts were estimated. Repertoires were generated with immunoSEQ multiplex PCR, while TCRdb's copy carries only in-frame clones and drops some. The V and J calls and clone size were taken over from that table, and D and trimming were inferred from the DNA. There are tens of thousands of clones in the sample; around 84% occur only once, and approximately 11% lies in the top ten. The sample is drawn from a study of blood T cell repertoires in COVID-19. Study information: The United States, Italy and Spain provided the acute and convalescent COVID-19 samples. Sample material is recorded as cDNA or gDNA derived from T cells, B-cell-depleted T cells, or PBMCs.

The sequence was collected from a man aged 70-80 years with active or convalescent COVID-19. Sequenced material: peripheral blood.

CDR3 nucleotide sequence: TGTGCCTGGAGTCTCACTACAGGGGGAAATCAGCCCCAGCATTTT. Encoded protein: CAWSLTTGGNQPQHF. The V gene is TRBV30, the J gene TRBJ1-5, with TRBD1 matching over 8 bases. Germline V lookup: CDR1 GTSNPN, CDR2 SVGIG (reference sequence). CDR3 size: 15 residues. After removal of 2 bases from V and 4 bases from J, the junction contained 7 bases not matched to a gene.